This T cell receptor (beta chain) was obtained from a study of T cell clones after liver transplantation. Study background: Timepoints were pre-transplant, pre-withdrawal, and after withdrawal was completed or failed. General observations from the study: Small, mixed patient groups and varying post-transplant times limit these conclusions.

On this clone: Its specificity is not known.

Assay used: immunoSEQ multiplex PCR; TCRdb lists only in-frame clones, some missing. The top ten hold roughly 32% of the sample, which has about 17,000 clones, 65% to 85% seen once. V lost 1 base and J lost 3, with 8 bases in between. The germline V gene encodes CDR1 MGHRA and CDR2 YSYEKL. The CDR3 loop spans 14 amino acids. The clonotype comes from a human patient who received a liver transplant. The T cells may come from the graft donor. The sequences come from CD8+ T cells from blood, collected around 50 months after liver transplant. V and J are TRBV4-1 and TRBJ2-3, with D unclear. CDR3 in amino acids: CASSQVAETDTQYF. CDR3 nucleotides: TGCGCCAGCAGCCAAGTGGCGGAGACAGATACGCAGTATTTT.